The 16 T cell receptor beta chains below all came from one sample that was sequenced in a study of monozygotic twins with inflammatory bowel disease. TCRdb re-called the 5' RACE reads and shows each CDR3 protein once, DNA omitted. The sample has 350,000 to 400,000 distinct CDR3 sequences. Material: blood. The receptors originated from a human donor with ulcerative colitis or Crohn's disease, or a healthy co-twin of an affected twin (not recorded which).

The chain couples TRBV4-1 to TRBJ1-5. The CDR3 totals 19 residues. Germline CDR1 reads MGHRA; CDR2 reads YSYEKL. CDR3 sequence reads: CASSHPKGFRDYSNQPQHF.

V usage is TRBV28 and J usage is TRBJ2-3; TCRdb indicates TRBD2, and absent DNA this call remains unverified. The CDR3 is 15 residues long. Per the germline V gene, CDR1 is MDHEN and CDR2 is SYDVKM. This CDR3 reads CASTKAGGGTDTQYF.

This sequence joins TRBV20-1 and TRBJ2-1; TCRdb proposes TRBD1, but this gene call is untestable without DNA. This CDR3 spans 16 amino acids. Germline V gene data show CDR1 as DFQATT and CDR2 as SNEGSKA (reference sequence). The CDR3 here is CSARSSSGFRNNEQFF.

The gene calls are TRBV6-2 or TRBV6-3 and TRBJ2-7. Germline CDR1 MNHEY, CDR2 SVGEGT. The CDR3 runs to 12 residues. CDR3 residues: CASSYGATEQYF.

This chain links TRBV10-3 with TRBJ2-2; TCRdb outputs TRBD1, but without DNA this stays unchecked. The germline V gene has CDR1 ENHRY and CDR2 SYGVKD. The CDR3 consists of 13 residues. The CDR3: CAIKGVNTGELFF.

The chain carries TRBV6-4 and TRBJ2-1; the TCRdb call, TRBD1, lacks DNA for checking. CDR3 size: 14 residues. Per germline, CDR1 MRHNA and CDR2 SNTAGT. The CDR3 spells CASSTAGPYNEQFF.

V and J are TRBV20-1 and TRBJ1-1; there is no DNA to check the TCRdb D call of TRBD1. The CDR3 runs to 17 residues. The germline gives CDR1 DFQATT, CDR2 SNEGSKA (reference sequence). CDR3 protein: CSAVLIETGYEKHEAFF.

CDR3 amino acids: CASSQEGVSTDTQYF. The chain employs TRBV3-1 and TRBJ2-3; TCRdb's D call, TRBD1, is unchecked because there is no DNA. The germline V gene encodes CDR1 LGHDT and CDR2 YNNKEL (reference sequence). CDR3 size: 15 residues.

The CDR3 sequence: CASSLVRTGPYNEQFF. The gene calls are TRBV5-5 and TRBJ2-1; absent DNA, TCRdb's TRBD1 call cannot be checked. The CDR3 consists of 16 residues. Germline lookup yields CDR1 SGHKS and CDR2 YYEKEE (reference sequence).

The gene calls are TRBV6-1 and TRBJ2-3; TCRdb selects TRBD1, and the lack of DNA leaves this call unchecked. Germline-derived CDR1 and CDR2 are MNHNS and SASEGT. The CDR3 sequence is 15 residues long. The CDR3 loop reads CASDRVDFGTDTQYF.

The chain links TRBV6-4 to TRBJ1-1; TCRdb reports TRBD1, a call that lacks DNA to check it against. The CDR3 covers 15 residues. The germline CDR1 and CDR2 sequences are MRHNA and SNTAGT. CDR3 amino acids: CASSAGTGVPGEAFF.

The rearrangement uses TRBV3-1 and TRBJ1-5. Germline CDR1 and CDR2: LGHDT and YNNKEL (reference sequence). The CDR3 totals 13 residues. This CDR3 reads CASSDRFDQPQHF.

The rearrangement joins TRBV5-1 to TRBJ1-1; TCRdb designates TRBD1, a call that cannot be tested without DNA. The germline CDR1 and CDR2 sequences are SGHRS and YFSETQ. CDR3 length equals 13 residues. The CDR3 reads CASSVGRGTEAFF.

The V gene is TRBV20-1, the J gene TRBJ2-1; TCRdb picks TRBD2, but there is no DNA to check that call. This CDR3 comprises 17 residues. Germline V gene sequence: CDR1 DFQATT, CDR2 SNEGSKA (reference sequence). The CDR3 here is CSARRITSGGASAEQFF.

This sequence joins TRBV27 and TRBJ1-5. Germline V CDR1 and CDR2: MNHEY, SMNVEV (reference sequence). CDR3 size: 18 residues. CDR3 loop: CASSLKTRDPNSNQPQHF.

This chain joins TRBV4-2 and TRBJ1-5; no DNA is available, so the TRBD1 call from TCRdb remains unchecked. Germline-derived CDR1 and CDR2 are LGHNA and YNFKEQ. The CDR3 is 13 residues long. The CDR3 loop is CASSRIRGEPQHF.